A selection of T cell receptor beta chains follows, all from one sample in a study of shared clonotypes between healthy human individuals. Here immunoSEQ multiplex PCR was the method, and the copy in TCRdb shows in-frame clones only, minus some. The data contain more than 550,000 clones, 90% of them singletons. Sequences were obtained from memory CD8+ T cells from PBMCs. The source of these receptors is a man aged 18 to 30 in good health. Some clones in this sample may be carry-over from other donors' samples. CDR3s include the opening cysteine and the closing phenylalanine or tryptophan. A D gene is named only where the DNA matches it firmly. Clone size is not always given. Where it is, it says once, few, many or a class for expanded clones.

length: 14; D: TRBD1; V: TRBV27; size: -; J: TRBJ2-7; DNA: TGTGCCAGCAGTTGGGACAGGGGGACCCACGAGCAGTACTTC; CDR3: CASSWDRGTHEQYF
length: 18; D: -; V: TRBV6-4; size: -; J: TRBJ2-1; DNA: TGTGCCAGCAGTGTGGACGGCGGCTACCAAGGAGCCTACAATGAGCAGTTCTTC; CDR3: CASSVDGGYQGAYNEQFF
length: 12; D: -; V: TRBV9; size: -; J: TRBJ2-7; DNA: TGTGCCAGCAGCGGGCCCACCTACGAGCAGTGCTTC; CDR3: CASSGPTYEQCF
length: 17; D: -; V: TRBV5-5; size: -; J: TRBJ2-2; DNA: TGTGCCAGCAGCCCTCCCGCGCGGCTACCTGGGCCCGGGGAGCTGTTTTTT; CDR3: CASSPPARLPGPGELFF
length: 15; D: -; V: TRBV19; size: -; J: TRBJ2-2; DNA: TGTGCCAGTAGTCCCCTGAGGTCTGGGACCGGGGAGCTGTTTTTT; CDR3: CASSPLRSGTGELFF
length: 16; D: -; V: TRBV11-2; size: -; J: TRBJ2-7; DNA: TGTGCCAGCAGCTTAGATCTTAGGGGACCTCTAAACGAGCAGTACTTC; CDR3: CASSLDLRGPLNEQYF
length: 16; D: TRBD1; V: TRBV5-6; size: few; J: TRBJ2-2; DNA: TGTGCCAGCAGCCTAGACGACAGGGTAAACACCGGGGAGCTGTTTTTT; CDR3: CASSLDDRVNTGELFF
length: 15; D: -; V: TRBV6-6; size: once; J: TRBJ1-5; DNA: TGTGCCAGCAGTTACTCTTCCGATAGCAATCAGCCCCAGCATTTT; CDR3: CASSYSSDSNQPQHF
length: 14; D: -; V: TRBV13; size: -; J: TRBJ2-7; DNA: TGTGCCAGCACCCAACGGCTAGGCTTGAGCGAGCAGTACTTC; CDR3: CASTQRLGLSEQYF
length: 13; D: -; V: TRBV27; size: -; J: TRBJ1-2; DNA: TGTGCCAGCAGTTTAGGGGGGCTGGGAGGCTACACCTTC; CDR3: CASSLGGLGGYTF
length: 16; D: TRBD1; V: TRBV5-1; size: -; J: TRBJ2-7; DNA: TGCGCCAGCAGCCCGGGACAGGGAACTAGCTCCTACGAGCAGTACTTC; CDR3: CASSPGQGTSSYEQYF
length: 13; D: -; V: TRBV27; size: -; J: TRBJ2-1; DNA: TGTGCCAGCAGTTTTCGGCCGTACAATGAGCAGTTCTTC; CDR3: CASSFRPYNEQFF
length: 14; D: -; V: TRBV7-9; size: -; J: TRBJ2-7; DNA: TGTGCCAGCAGCCAGATCGGGGATAGTTACGAGCAGTACTTC; CDR3: CASSQIGDSYEQYF
length: 16; D: TRBD1; V: TRBV4-3; size: few; J: TRBJ1-1; DNA: TGCGCCAGCAGCCACGGACAGGGGAGGCTAAACACTGAAGCTTTCTTT; CDR3: CASSHGQGRLNTEAFF